The T cell receptor beta chain described here comes from a study of long-term antiretroviral therapy in people with HIV. Whole-study context: Of all samples, the earliest predate the 2015 immediate-ART recommendation by about a decade.

With 0 bases removed from V and 7 bases from J, the gap between germline ends came to 14 bases. Looked up from germline, CDR1 is SGDLS and CDR2 is YYNGEE. CDR3 size: 15 residues. The study's findings and limits: Clones expanded before ART dominated the repertoire at all time points. Participants lacked recorded data on ART adherence, viral resistance or therapy changes.

Samples were assayed with immunoSEQ v3.0 at survey level. A target of 40,000-50,000 T-cell genomes per sample was set for sequencing. Sequencing was performed with immunoSEQ multiplex PCR; in TCRdb, only in-frame clones are kept and a portion is missing. The repertoire holds tens of thousands of clones, with 82% as singletons. Concerning this clone itself: Its antigen remains unknown.

The sequence was collected from a man younger than 30 with HIV. This material consisted of unsorted PBMCs, taken 0.5 years after starting antiretroviral therapy. This chain uses TRBV9 with TRBJ1-5; perhaps TRBD1 as D (5 bases). In nucleotides, the CDR3 is TGTGCCAGCAGCGTAGGGGTGGGGCTAGGACAGCCCCAGCATTTT. Its translation: CASSVGVGLGQPQHF.